The T cell receptor beta chain under discussion was sequenced for a study of vaccination effects on CD4 cells after COVID-19. Study background: Post-vaccine sample collection fell at a median of 72 days after the second dose.

ViraFEST expansion of antigen-specific CD4+ T cells with viral peptide pools preceded sequencing. With more than 9 days of culture completed, CD4+ T cells were isolated. Participants were given two doses of BNT162b2 or mRNA-1273 vaccine. Half of the medium was exchanged for IL-2 medium on both days 3 and 7. Trimming took 7 bases from V and 3 from J; bases not matched to a gene: 4. The CDR3 spans 12 residues. CDR1 is SGHRS and CDR2 is YFSETQ in the germline V gene. TCRdb's table, derived via immunoSEQ multiplex PCR, lists solely in-frame clones and lacks some. Of 25,000 to 35,000 clones in the sample, around three fifths were seen once. For this clone: No antigen is known for it.

The chain links TRBV5-1 to TRBJ2-7, with 7 bases identical to TRBD1. This sequence originates from a human donor who received a COVID-19 vaccine. Specimen: CD4+ T cells from PBMCs cultured with SARS-CoV-2 spike peptides, collected after COVID-19 vaccination. CDR3 coding DNA: TGCGCCAGCCGGACAGGCGACTACGAGCAGTACTTC. Translating it yields CASRTGDYEQYF.